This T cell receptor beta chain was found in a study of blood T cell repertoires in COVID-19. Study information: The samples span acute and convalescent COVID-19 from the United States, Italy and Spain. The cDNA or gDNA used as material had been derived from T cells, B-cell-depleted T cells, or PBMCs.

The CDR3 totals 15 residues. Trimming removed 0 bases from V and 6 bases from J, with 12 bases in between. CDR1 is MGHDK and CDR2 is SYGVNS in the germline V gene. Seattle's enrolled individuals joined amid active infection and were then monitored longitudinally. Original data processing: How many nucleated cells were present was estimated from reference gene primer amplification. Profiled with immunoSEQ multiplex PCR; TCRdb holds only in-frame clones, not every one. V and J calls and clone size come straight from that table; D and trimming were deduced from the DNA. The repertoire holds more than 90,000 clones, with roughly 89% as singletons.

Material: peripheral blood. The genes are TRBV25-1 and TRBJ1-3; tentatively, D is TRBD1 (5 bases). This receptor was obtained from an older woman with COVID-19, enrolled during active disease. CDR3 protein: CASSEYRGSENTIYF. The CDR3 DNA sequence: TGTGCCAGCAGTGAATATAGGGGTAGTGAAAACACCATATATTTT.